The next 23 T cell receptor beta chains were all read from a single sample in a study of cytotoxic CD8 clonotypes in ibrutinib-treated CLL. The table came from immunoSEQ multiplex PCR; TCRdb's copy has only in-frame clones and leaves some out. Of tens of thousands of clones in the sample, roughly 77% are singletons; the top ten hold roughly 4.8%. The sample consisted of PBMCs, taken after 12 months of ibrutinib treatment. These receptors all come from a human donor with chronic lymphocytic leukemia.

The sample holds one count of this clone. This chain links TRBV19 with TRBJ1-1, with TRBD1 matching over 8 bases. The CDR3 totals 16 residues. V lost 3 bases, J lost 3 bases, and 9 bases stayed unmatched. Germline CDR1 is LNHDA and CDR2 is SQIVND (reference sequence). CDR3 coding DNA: TGTGCCAGTAGTATCCTCCCCGGACAGGGATACACTGAAGCTTTCTTT. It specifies CASSILPGQGYTEAFF.

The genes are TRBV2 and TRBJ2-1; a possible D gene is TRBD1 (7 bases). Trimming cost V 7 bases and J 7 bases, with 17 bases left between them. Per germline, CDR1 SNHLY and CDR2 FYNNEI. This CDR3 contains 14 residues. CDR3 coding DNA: TGTGCCAGCATCTCTGGGGCAGGGGGGAATGAGCAGTTCTTC. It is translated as CASISGAGGNEQFF.

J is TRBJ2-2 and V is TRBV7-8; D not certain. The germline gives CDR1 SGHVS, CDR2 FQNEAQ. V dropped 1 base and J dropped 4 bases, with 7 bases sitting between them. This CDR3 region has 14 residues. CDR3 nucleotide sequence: TGTGCCAGCAGCTTAGGTGGCGGCACCGGGGAGCTGTTTTTT. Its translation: CASSLGGGTGELFF.

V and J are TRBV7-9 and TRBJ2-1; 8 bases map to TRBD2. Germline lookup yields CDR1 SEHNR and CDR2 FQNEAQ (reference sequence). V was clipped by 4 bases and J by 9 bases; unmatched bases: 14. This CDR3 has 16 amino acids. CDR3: CASSSKSGGPGVEQFF. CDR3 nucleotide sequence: TGTGCCAGCAGCTCAAAGAGCGGGGGCCCCGGGGTTGAGCAGTTCTTC.

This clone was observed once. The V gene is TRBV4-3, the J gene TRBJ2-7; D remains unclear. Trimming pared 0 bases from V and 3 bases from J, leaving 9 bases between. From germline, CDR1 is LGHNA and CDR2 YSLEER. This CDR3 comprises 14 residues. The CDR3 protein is CASSQDGSGYEQYF. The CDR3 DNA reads TGCGCCAGCAGCCAAGATGGGTCCGGCTACGAGCAGTACTTC.

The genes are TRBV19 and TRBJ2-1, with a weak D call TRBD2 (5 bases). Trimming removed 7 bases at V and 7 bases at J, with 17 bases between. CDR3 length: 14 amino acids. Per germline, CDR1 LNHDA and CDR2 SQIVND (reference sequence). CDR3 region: CASMPSTNRNEQFF. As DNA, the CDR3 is TGTGCCAGTATGCCCTCGACTAACCGGAATGAGCAGTTCTTC. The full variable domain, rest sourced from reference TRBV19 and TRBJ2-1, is DGGITQSPKYLFRKEGQNVTLSCEQNLNHDAMYWYRQDPGQGLRLIYYSQIVNDFQKGDIAEGYSVSREKKESFPLTVTSAQKNPTAFYLCASMPSTNRNEQFFGPGTRLTVL.

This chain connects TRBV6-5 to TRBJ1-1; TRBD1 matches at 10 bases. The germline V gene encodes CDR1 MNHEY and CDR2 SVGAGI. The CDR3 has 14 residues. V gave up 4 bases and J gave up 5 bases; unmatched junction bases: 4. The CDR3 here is CASSLGQGGTEAFF. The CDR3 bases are TGTGCCAGCAGTTTAGGACAGGGGGGGACTGAAGCTTTCTTT.

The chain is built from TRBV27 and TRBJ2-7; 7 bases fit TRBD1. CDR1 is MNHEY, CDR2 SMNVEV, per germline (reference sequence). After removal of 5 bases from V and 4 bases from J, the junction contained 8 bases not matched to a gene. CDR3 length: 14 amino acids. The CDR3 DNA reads TGTGCCAGCAGTGCCCACAGGGGCGTTTACGAGCAGTACTTC. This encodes CASSAHRGVYEQYF.

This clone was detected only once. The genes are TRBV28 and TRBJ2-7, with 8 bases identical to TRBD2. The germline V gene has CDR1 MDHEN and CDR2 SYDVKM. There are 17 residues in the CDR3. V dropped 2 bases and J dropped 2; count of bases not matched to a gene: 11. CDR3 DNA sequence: TGTGCCAGCAGTTTACCTCTTCGGGAGGGGCGGCCCTACGAGCAGTACTTC. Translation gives CASSLPLREGRPYEQYF.

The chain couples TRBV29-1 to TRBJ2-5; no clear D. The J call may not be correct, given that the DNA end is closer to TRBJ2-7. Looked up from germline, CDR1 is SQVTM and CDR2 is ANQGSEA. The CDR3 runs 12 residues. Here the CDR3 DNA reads TGCAGCGTTGAGAGTACCCCCTACGAGCAGTACTTC. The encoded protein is CSVESTPYEQYF.

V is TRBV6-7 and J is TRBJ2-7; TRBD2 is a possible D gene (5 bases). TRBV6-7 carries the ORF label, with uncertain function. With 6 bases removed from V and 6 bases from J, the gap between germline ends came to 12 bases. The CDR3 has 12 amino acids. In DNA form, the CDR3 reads TGTGCCAGCAGCCGGGAAACCGGCGAGCAGTACTTC. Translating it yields CASSRETGEQYF.

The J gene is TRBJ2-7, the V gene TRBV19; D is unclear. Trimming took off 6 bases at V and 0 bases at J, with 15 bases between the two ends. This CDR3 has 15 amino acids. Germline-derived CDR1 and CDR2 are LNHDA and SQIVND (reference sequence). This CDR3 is CASSPGPWSSYEQYF. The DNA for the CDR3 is TGTGCCAGTAGCCCTGGACCATGGAGCTCCTACGAGCAGTACTTC.

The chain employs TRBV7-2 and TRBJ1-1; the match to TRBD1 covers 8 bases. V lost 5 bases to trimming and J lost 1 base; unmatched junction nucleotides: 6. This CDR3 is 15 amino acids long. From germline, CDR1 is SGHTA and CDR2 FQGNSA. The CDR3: CASSPRTGSNTEAFF. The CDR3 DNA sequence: TGTGCCAGCAGCCCACGGACAGGGTCGAACACTGAAGCTTTCTTT. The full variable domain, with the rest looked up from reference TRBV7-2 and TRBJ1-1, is GAGVSQSPSNKVTEKGKDVELRCDPISGHTALYWYRQSLGQGLEFLIYFQGNSAPDKSGLPSDRFSAERTGGSVSTLTIQRTQQEDSAVYLCASSPRTGSNTEAFFGQGTRLTVV.

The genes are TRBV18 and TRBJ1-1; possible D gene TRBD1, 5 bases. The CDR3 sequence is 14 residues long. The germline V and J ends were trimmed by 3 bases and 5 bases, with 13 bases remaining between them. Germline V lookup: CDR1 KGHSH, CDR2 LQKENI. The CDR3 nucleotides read TGTGCCAGCTCACCCCCAGGGTGGGGTACTGAAGCTTTCTTT. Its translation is CASSPPGWGTEAFF. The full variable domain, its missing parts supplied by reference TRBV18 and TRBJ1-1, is NAGVMQNPRHLVRRRGQEARLRCSPMKGHSHVYWYRQLPEEGLKFMVYLQKENIIDESGMPKERFSAEFPKEGPSILRIQQVVRGDSAAYFCASSPPGWGTEAFFGQGTRLTVV.

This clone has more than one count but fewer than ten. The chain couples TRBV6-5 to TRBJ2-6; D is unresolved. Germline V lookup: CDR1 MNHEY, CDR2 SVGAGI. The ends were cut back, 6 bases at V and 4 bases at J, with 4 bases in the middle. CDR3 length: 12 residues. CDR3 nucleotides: TGTGCCAGCAGGACCGGGGCCAACGTCCTGACTTTC. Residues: CASRTGANVLTF.

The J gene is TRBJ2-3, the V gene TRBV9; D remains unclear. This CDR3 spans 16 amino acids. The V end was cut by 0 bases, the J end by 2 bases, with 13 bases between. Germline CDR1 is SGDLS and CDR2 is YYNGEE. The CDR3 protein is CASSVVGDHLTDTQYF. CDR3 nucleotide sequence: TGTGCCAGCAGCGTAGTCGGCGACCACCTCACAGATACGCAGTATTTT.

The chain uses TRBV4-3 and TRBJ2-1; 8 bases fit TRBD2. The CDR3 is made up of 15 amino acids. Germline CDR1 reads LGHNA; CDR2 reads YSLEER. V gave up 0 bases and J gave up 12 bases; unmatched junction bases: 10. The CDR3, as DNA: TGCGCCAGCAGCCAAGAGGCGGGGGGTCTACGGTTGCAGTTCTTC. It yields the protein CASSQEAGGLRLQFF.

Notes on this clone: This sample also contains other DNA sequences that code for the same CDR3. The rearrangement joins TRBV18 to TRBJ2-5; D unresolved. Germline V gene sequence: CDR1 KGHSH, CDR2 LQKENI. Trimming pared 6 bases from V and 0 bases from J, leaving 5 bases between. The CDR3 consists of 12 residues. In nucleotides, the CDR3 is TGTGCCAGCTCCCCCTACCAAGAGACCCAGTACTTC. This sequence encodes CASSPYQETQYF.

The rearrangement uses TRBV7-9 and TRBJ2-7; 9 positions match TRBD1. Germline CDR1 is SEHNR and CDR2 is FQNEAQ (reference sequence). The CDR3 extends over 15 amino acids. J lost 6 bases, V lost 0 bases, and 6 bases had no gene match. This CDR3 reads CASSLAGGTGSEQYF. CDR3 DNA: TGTGCCAGCAGCTTAGCGGGTGGGACAGGGTCCGAGCAGTACTTC.

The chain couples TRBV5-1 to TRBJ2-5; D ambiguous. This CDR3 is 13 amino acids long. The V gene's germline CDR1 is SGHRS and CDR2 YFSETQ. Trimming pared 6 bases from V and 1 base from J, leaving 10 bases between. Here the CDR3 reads CASTPGLQETQYF. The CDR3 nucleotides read TGCGCCAGCACCCCGGGTCTCCAAGAGACCCAGTACTTC.

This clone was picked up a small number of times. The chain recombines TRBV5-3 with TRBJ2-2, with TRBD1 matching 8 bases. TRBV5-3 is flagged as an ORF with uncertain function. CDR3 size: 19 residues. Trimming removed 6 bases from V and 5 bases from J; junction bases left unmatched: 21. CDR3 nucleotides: TGTGCCAGAACCAACCCCCTTACAGGGGGACTCCCGGGGACCGGGGAGCTGTTTTTT. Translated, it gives CARTNPLTGGLPGTGELFF.

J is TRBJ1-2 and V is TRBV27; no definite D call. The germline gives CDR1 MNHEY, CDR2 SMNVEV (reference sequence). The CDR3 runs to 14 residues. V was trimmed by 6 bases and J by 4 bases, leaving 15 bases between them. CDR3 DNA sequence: TGTGCCAGCAGACGGACGTCGAACCTCTATGGCTACACCTTC. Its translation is CASRRTSNLYGYTF.

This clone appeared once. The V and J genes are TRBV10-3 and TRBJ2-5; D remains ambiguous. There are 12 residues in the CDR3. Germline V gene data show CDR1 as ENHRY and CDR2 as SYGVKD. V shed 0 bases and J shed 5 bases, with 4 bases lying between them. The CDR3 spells CAISESSETQYF. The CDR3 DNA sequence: TGTGCCATCAGTGAGTCGAGTGAGACCCAGTACTTC.